This entry lists 28 T cell receptor beta chains sequenced from one sample in a study of technical replicates of blood from a handful of donors. The data were produced by immunoSEQ multiplex PCR, yet TCRdb's version contains in-frame clones alone and is incomplete. The table shows about 70,000 clones, with 92% occurring only once. The sequencing sample was made of T cells isolated from PBMCs. The source of these receptors is a human donor in good health.

Only one count was recorded for this clone. The V call is TRBV7-9, the J call TRBJ2-1; 7 bases line up with TRBD1. The CDR3 spans 14 residues. The V gene end was trimmed by 5 bases and the J gene end by 5 bases; junction bases not matched to a gene: 6. Germline values: CDR1 SEHNR, CDR2 FQNEAQ (reference sequence). The CDR3 here is CASSMTGSNNEQFF. CDR3 nucleotides: TGTGCCAGCAGCATGACAGGGAGTAACAATGAGCAGTTCTTC.

The V call is TRBV7-9, the J call TRBJ2-5; possibly TRBD2 for D (6 bases). The CDR3 is 13 residues long. Germline CDR1 reads SEHNR; CDR2 reads FQNEAQ (reference sequence). Between the trimmed V and J ends, which lost 1 base and 4 bases, there was a span of 7 bases. CDR3: CASSLDGRETQYF. DNA for the CDR3: TGTGCCAGCAGCTTAGACGGGAGAGAGACCCAGTACTTC.

The rearrangement links TRBV2 to TRBJ2-7, with TRBD2 identical over 10 bases. There are 14 residues in the CDR3. V lost 8 bases, J lost 6 bases, and 10 bases stayed unmatched. In germline, CDR1 is SNHLY, CDR2 FYNNEI. CDR3 sequence: CASGRGTSVFEQYF. The CDR3 coding sequence is TGTGCCAGCGGGCGTGGGACTAGCGTTTTCGAGCAGTACTTC. Based on the CDR3 plus reference TRBV2 and TRBJ2-7, the full variable domain is EPEVTQTPSHQVTQMGQEVILRCVPISNHLYFYWYRQILGQKVEFLVSFYNNEISEKSEIFDDQFSVERPDGSNFTLKIRSTKLEDSAMYFCASGRGTSVFEQYFGPGTRLTVT.

This clone has only a few counts. The rearrangement joins TRBV30 to TRBJ2-1; tentative D call: TRBD2 (6 bases). Germline CDR1 GTSNPN, CDR2 SVGIG (reference sequence). The V and J ends lost 3 bases and 6 bases respectively, with 18 bases between them. CDR3 size: 15 residues. The CDR3 sequence: CAWSRLLSAGNEQFF. The CDR3 DNA reads as TGTGCCTGGAGCCGCCTACTATCAGCGGGCAATGAGCAGTTCTTC. The entire variable domain, with the rest obtained from reference TRBV30 and TRBJ2-1, is as follows: SQTIHQWPATLVQPVGSPLSLECTVEGTSNPNLYWYRQAAGRGLQLLFYSVGIGQISSEVPQNLSASRPQDRQFILSSKKLLLSDSGFYLCAWSRLLSAGNEQFFGPGTRLTVL.

This clone was seen just once. The rearrangement joins TRBV29-1 to TRBJ1-2, with unresolved D. Trimming cost V 0 bases and J 5 bases, with 13 bases left between them. The V gene's germline CDR1 is SQVTM and CDR2 ANQGSEA. This CDR3 comprises 14 residues. In DNA, the CDR3 is TGCAGCGTTGAAGATCGAACAGCATCATATGGCTACACCTTC. This encodes CSVEDRTASYGYTF.

This sequence joins TRBV14 and TRBJ2-7; 7 bases match TRBD2. The V gene's germline CDR1 is SGHDN and CDR2 FVKESK. Unmatched junction bases numbered 10, after V lost 3 bases and J lost 5 bases. The CDR3 totals 15 residues. The CDR3 loop is CASSHTTSRVDEQYF. The CDR3, as DNA: TGTGCCAGCAGCCATACGACTAGCAGGGTAGACGAGCAGTACTTC.

J is TRBJ1-2 and V is TRBV5-1; possibly TRBD1 for D (6 bases). V lost 3 bases and J lost 4, with 22 bases in between. From germline, CDR1 is SGHRS and CDR2 YFSETQ. The CDR3 contains 17 residues. CDR3 residues: CASSSGDLTAGVYGYTF. The DNA of the CDR3 is TGCGCCAGCAGCTCAGGGGACCTTACCGCGGGAGTCTATGGCTACACCTTC. The whole variable domain, remainder taken from reference TRBV5-1 and TRBJ1-2, is KAGVTQTPRYLIKTRGQQVTLSCSPISGHRSVSWYQQTPGQGLQFLFEYFSETQRNKGNFPGRFSGRQFSNSRSEMNVSTLELGDSALYLCASSSGDLTAGVYGYTFGSGTRLTVV.

The chain combines TRBV9 with TRBJ2-3; 9 bases fit TRBD1. Per germline, CDR1 SGDLS and CDR2 YYNGEE. The CDR3 is 18 residues long. Unmatched junction bases numbered 15, after V lost 3 bases and J lost 4 bases. As DNA, the CDR3 is TGTGCCAGCAGCGCTGACCCTCCGGGACAGGGAGTCCCAGATACGCAGTATTTT. Protein: CASSADPPGQGVPDTQYF.

The gene calls are TRBV5-4 and TRBJ2-7; TRBD2 might be the D (5 bases). Per the germline V gene, CDR1 is SGHNT and CDR2 is YYREEE (reference sequence). Trimming removed 2 bases at V and 1 base at J, with 10 bases between. The CDR3 runs to 14 residues. CDR3 loop: CASSLAASSYEQYF. DNA of the CDR3: TGTGCCAGCAGCTTAGCGGCTAGTTCCTACGAGCAGTACTTC.

The chain employs TRBV2 and TRBJ2-5; no firm D call. V dropped 6 bases and J dropped 0 bases, with 2 bases sitting between them. Germline V gene lookup returns CDR1 SNHLY and CDR2 FYNNEI. The CDR3 is 11 amino acids. The CDR3, as DNA: TGTGCCAGCAGCTACCAAGAGACCCAGTACTTC. This gives the protein CASSYQETQYF.

V gene TRBV19 combines with J gene TRBJ1-2; a weak D match, TRBD1 (5 bases). The germline V gene has CDR1 LNHDA and CDR2 SQIVND (reference sequence). V lost 6 bases, J lost 3 bases, and 17 bases lay in between. CDR3 size: 15 residues. The CDR3 DNA is TGTGCCAGTAGCCCCCTCCAGGGATTGGACTATGGCTACACCTTC. It translates to CASSPLQGLDYGYTF.

This clone was counted a few times. V usage is TRBV7-9 and J usage is TRBJ2-2; D may be TRBD2 (5 bases). This CDR3 contains 15 residues. The germline CDR1 and CDR2 sequences are SEHNR and FQNEAQ (reference sequence). V was pared by 0 bases and J by 5 bases, with 10 bases between. DNA of the CDR3: TGTGCCAGCAGCTTAGCGGGAGATGGGACCGGGGAGCTGTTTTTT. Protein product: CASSLAGDGTGELFF.

For the CDR3, the DNA is TGTGCCAGCAGCGTAGGGACAGGGACCTACGAGCAGTACTTC. It encodes CASSVGTGTYEQYF. This chain links TRBV9 with TRBJ2-7, with 8 bases identical to TRBD1. The germline V gene has CDR1 SGDLS and CDR2 YYNGEE. The junction had 1 base not matched to a gene; V was cut back by 0 bases and J by 2 bases. The CDR3 length is 14 residues.

V usage is TRBV6-6 and J usage is TRBJ2-3; D gene unclear. This CDR3 is built from 15 residues. Germline values: CDR1 MNHNY, CDR2 SVGAGI (reference sequence). The V and J ends lost 6 bases and 1 base respectively, with 14 bases between them. CDR3 loop: CASRLSELGTDTQYF. The CDR3, as DNA: TGTGCCAGCAGGTTGAGCGAGTTGGGCACAGATACGCAGTATTTT.

This chain connects TRBV27 to TRBJ2-7, with 7 bases lining up with TRBD1. In germline, CDR1 is MNHEY, CDR2 SMNVEV (reference sequence). The CDR3 covers 13 residues. V trimming: 5 bases; J trimming: 5 bases; junction bases outside the gene matches: 6. DNA of the CDR3: TGTGCCAGCAGTACACCGCAGGGGGACGAGCAGTACTTC. The encoded protein is CASSTPQGDEQYF.

The rearrangement joins TRBV29-1 to TRBJ2-7; weak D call: TRBD1 (7 bases). Germline loops: CDR1 SQVTM, CDR2 ANQGSEA. The V and J ends lost 7 bases and 0 bases respectively, with 13 bases between them. CDR3 length: 13 amino acids. CDR3 sequence (DNA): TGCAGCGGAGGAGGGGGCTACTCCTACGAGCAGTACTTC. Protein sequence: CSGGGGYSYEQYF.

This clone was detected once. The chain recombines TRBV28 with TRBJ2-7; D not resolved. Germline values: CDR1 MDHEN, CDR2 SYDVKM. The V end lost 5 bases, the J end lost 5 bases, and 13 bases lay between the germline ends. This CDR3 contains 13 residues. The CDR3 DNA is TGTGCCAGCAGTGCTCCAGGAACCGACGAGCAGTACTTC. Translating it yields CASSAPGTDEQYF.

The chain is built from TRBV10-3 and TRBJ2-3; 10 nucleotides align to TRBD2. In germline, CDR1 is ENHRY, CDR2 SYGVKD. Losses at the gene ends were 3 bases for V and 0 bases for J; bases not matched to a gene: 9. There are 18 residues in the CDR3. This chain's CDR3 is CAISEIAGGRASTDTQYF. The CDR3 DNA reads as TGTGCCATCAGTGAAATAGCGGGGGGAAGGGCTAGCACAGATACGCAGTATTTT.

This chain uses TRBV18 with TRBJ2-5; 11 positions agree with TRBD2. The CDR3 consists of 15 residues. CDR1 is KGHSH and CDR2 is LQKENI in the germline V gene. V shed 5 bases and J 4 bases; nucleotides not matched to a gene: 6. The CDR3 DNA is TGTGCCAGCTCAATTACCGGGACTAGCGGAGAGACCCAGTACTTC. Translated, it gives CASSITGTSGETQYF.

The chain recombines TRBV12-5 with TRBJ1-2; 7 bases fit TRBD1. This CDR3 has 15 residues. Germline CDR1 reads LGHNT; CDR2 reads FRNRAP. Trimming removed 1 base from V and 6 bases from J; junction bases left unmatched: 8. The CDR3 here is CASGLEGAYGHGYTF. The CDR3 region has the DNA TGTGCTAGTGGTTTGGAGGGGGCCTATGGACATGGCTACACCTTC.

The table lists this clone with a count of one. The chain joins TRBV19 to TRBJ2-7, with 10 bases matching TRBD2. The CDR3 covers 15 residues. CDR1 is LNHDA and CDR2 is SQIVND in the germline V gene (reference sequence). V gave up 3 bases and J gave up 4 bases; unmatched junction bases: 6. This CDR3 is CASSIRTSGNYEQYF. CDR3 nucleotides: TGTGCCAGTAGTATCCGAACTAGCGGGAATTACGAGCAGTACTTC.

The rearrangement joins TRBV5-1 to TRBJ1-1, with 7 bases fitting TRBD1. Germline CDR1 reads SGHRS; CDR2 reads YFSETQ. The CDR3 length is 16 residues. Trimming cost V 4 bases and J 9 bases; bases outside gene matches: 18. CDR3 in amino acids: CASSRIDPNRGRQAFF. As DNA, the CDR3 is TGCGCCAGCAGCCGCATCGACCCTAACAGGGGACGACAAGCTTTCTTT. Full variable domain (outside the CDR3, taken from reference TRBV5-1 and TRBJ1-1): KAGVTQTPRYLIKTRGQQVTLSCSPISGHRSVSWYQQTPGQGLQFLFEYFSETQRNKGNFPGRFSGRQFSNSRSEMNVSTLELGDSALYLCASSRIDPNRGRQAFFGQGTRLTVV.

The V call is TRBV9, the J call TRBJ1-1, with 7 bases lining up with TRBD1. The CDR3 extends over 15 amino acids. In germline, CDR1 is SGDLS, CDR2 YYNGEE. J was trimmed by 4 bases and V by 4 bases; bases with no gene match: 10. The CDR3 here is CASSPRQGRSTEAFF. The CDR3, as DNA: TGTGCCAGCAGCCCCCGACAGGGTCGGAGCACTGAAGCTTTCTTT.

The chain has TRBV7-2 and TRBJ2-2; the match to TRBD2 covers 10 bases. The CDR3 extends over 16 amino acids. V lost 5 bases and J lost 1; bases outside the gene matches: 4. CDR1 SGHTA and CDR2 FQGNSA come from the germline V gene. The CDR3, as DNA: TGTGCCAGCAGCCCCTGGACTAGCGGGAACACCGGGGAGCTGTTTTTT. This encodes CASSPWTSGNTGELFF.

The chain couples TRBV7-9 to TRBJ2-3; D is undetermined. Germline values: CDR1 SEHNR, CDR2 FQNEAQ (reference sequence). CDR3 length equals 13 residues. V was clipped by 3 bases and J by 2 bases, with 6 bases between them. This chain's CDR3 is CASSFNFTDTQYF. CDR3 sequence (DNA): TGTGCCAGCAGCTTTAACTTCACAGATACGCAGTATTTT. The entire variable domain, with the rest obtained from reference TRBV7-9 and TRBJ2-3, is as follows: DTGVSQNPRHKITKRGQNVTFRCDPISEHNRLYWYRQTLGQGPEFLTYFQNEAQLEKSRLLSDRFSAERPKGSFSTLEIQRTEQGDSAMYLCASSFNFTDTQYFGPGTRLTVL.

The V gene is TRBV21-1, the J gene TRBJ1-1. TRBV21-1 is given as a pseudogene. This CDR3 has 15 amino acids. Here the CDR3 DNA reads TGTGCCAGCAGCAATAAAGGCAGGGAGGACACTGAAGCTTTCTTT. Translating gives CASSNKGREDTEAFF.

V usage is TRBV21-1 and J usage is TRBJ1-5; the table names TRBD1, a call not compared with the DNA. TRBV21-1 is tagged as a pseudogene. The CDR3 totals 17 residues. In DNA, the CDR3 is TGTGCCAGCAGCAAAGGGACAGGGGAGCCGAGCAATCAGCCCCAGCATTTT. The encoded protein is CASSKGTGEPSNQPQHF.

This chain uses TRBV7-2 with TRBJ2-4; D unresolved. Trimming took 6 bases from V and 6 from J, leaving 12 bases between them. Germline V lookup: CDR1 SGHTA, CDR2 FQGNSA. The length of the CDR3 is 13 residues. In DNA form, the CDR3 reads TGTGCCAGCAGTTTCTCCCCCTCAAACATTCAGTACTTC. Its protein product is CASSFSPSNIQYF.